The subject of this entry is one T cell receptor beta chain. Antigen unknown. The sample comes from a study of long-term antiretroviral therapy in people with HIV. The study, taken as a whole, reports: Diversity went up after ART and still fell short of transplant donor controls.

Trimming cost V 3 bases and J 0 bases; bases outside gene matches: 5. CDR3 length: 16 residues. The germline V gene has CDR1 LNHDA and CDR2 SQIVND (reference sequence). This was the immunoSEQ v3.0 assay at survey level. Assay used: immunoSEQ multiplex PCR; TCRdb lists only in-frame clones, some missing. The repertoire has about 32,000 clones, approximately 83% of them found once; the top ten carry about 10%. The receptor's source is a man aged 18 to 35 with HIV. Sample: unsorted PBMCs, taken 2.2 years after starting antiretroviral therapy. The V gene is TRBV19, the J gene TRBJ2-1, with 7 bases fitting TRBD1. CDR3 residues: CASSIRQGSSYNEQFF. The CDR3 nucleotides read TGTGCCAGTAGTATCCGACAGGGAAGCTCCTACAATGAGCAGTTCTTC.